The source of this T cell receptor (beta chain) is a study of shared clonotypes between healthy human individuals. V was trimmed by 2 bases and J by 4 bases, leaving 8 bases between them. The length of the CDR3 is 14 residues. CDR1 is SEHNR and CDR2 is FQNEAQ in the germline V gene (reference sequence). Naive CD8 isolation took CD45RO-negative cells positively selected for CCR7 and excluded terminally differentiated effector memory CD45RA+ cells. Only in-frame clones appear in the TCRdb table, and some are missing; sequencing was by immunoSEQ multiplex PCR. The sample yields approximately 2,000,000 clones, around 95% seen once.

This TCR was sampled from a man aged 18-30 years in good health. Some clones in this sample may be carry-over from other donors' samples. The genes are TRBV7-9 and TRBJ1-4; possibly TRBD1 for D (5 bases). Sequencing input: naive CD8+ T cells from PBMCs. The CDR3 nucleotides read TGTGCCAGCAGCTTACAGGACATTAATGAAAAACTGTTTTTT. Translating gives CASSLQDINEKLFF.